The 32 T cell receptor beta chains below come from one sample, sequenced in a study of blood T cell repertoires in COVID-19. Libraries were prepared by immunoSEQ multiplex PCR; TCRdb keeps only in-frame clonotypes and omits some of them. The profile covers 65,000 to 95,000 clones, with around 89% appearing a single time and around 12% taken by the ten largest. Source material: peripheral blood. The receptors were sampled from a man between 70 and 80 years old with active or convalescent COVID-19.

V and J are TRBV5-6 and TRBJ2-3; 10 bases line up with TRBD1. The CDR3 is 14 amino acids. V was pared by 3 bases and J by 5 bases, with 3 bases of the junction left unmatched. Germline CDR1 reads SGHDT; CDR2 reads YYEEEE. The CDR3 sequence is CASSSGQGIDTQYF. In DNA form, the CDR3 reads TGTGCCAGCAGCTCGGGACAGGGGATAGATACGCAGTATTTT.

The table lists this clone with a count of one. The genes are TRBV5-5 and TRBJ2-1; D gene uncertain. CDR1 is SGHKS and CDR2 is YYEKEE in the germline V gene (reference sequence). This CDR3 has 14 amino acids. The V and J ends lost 0 bases and 9 bases respectively, with 13 bases between them. In DNA form, the CDR3 reads TGTGCCAGCAGCTTGGACCCCGGTCGCTCTGAGCAGTTCTTC. Amino acids: CASSLDPGRSEQFF.

This sequence joins TRBV7-9 and TRBJ2-7, with 7 bases that match TRBD1. The V gene's germline CDR1 is SEHNR and CDR2 FQNEAQ (reference sequence). J was trimmed by 2 bases and V by 8 bases; bases with no gene match: 12. The CDR3 has 15 amino acids. CDR3 DNA: TGTGCCAGCGATAAGGGGGCGGGTATAGCCTACGAGCAGTACTTC. Its protein is CASDKGAGIAYEQYF.

The genes are TRBV6-2 or TRBV6-3 and TRBJ1-1, with D possibly being TRBD1 (6 bases). Germline assignment: CDR1 MNHEY and CDR2 SVGEGT. This CDR3 comprises 15 residues. The V gene lost 5 bases and the J gene lost 4 bases, with 17 bases spanning the gap. As DNA, the CDR3 is TGTGCCAGCAGTGACCCCTGGGGAGGGGGCACTGAAGCTTTCTTT. It yields the protein CASSDPWGGGTEAFF.

The V gene is TRBV6-2 or TRBV6-3, the J gene TRBJ1-2, with a weak D call TRBD1 (5 bases). Germline values: CDR1 MNHEY, CDR2 SVGEGT. The CDR3 extends over 14 amino acids. Trimming took 2 bases from V and 1 from J, leaving 8 bases between them. CDR3 in amino acids: CASSYGGLNYGYTF. In DNA form, the CDR3 reads TGTGCCAGCAGTTACGGGGGACTTAACTATGGCTACACCTTC.

The CDR3 here is CASSLVPGLAGSDEQFF. The DNA of the CDR3 is TGTGCCAGCAGCTTAGTCCCGGGACTAGCGGGGTCCGATGAGCAGTTCTTC. The V and J genes are TRBV7-6 and TRBJ2-1, with 13 bases that match TRBD2. With 1 base clipped from V and 8 bases from J, the junction kept 8 bases outside the gene matches. Germline lookup yields CDR1 SGHVS and CDR2 FNYEAQ. The CDR3 length is 17 residues.

The J gene is TRBJ1-2, the V gene TRBV19, with TRBD1 as a possible D gene (5 bases). Germline CDR1 is LNHDA and CDR2 is SQIVND (reference sequence). V was cut by 3 bases and J by 3 bases, with 20 bases left in between. CDR3 length: 17 amino acids. This CDR3 is CASSMIQGGNWDYGYTF. DNA for the CDR3: TGTGCCAGTAGTATGATCCAGGGTGGAAATTGGGACTATGGCTACACCTTC.

CDR3 nucleotide sequence: TGTGCCAGCAGTTACGGGCAGGGGTTTGTTCAGCCCCAGCATTTT. It is translated as CASSYGQGFVQPQHF. The rearrangement joins TRBV6-6 to TRBJ1-5; TRBD1 might be the D (6 bases). The CDR3 is made up of 15 amino acids. V lost 2 bases and J 6 bases, leaving 14 bases between the germline ends. Germline V lookup: CDR1 MNHNY, CDR2 SVGAGI (reference sequence).

V usage is TRBV19 and J usage is TRBJ2-7; TRBD1 agrees at 8 bases. The germline gives CDR1 LNHDA, CDR2 SQIVND (reference sequence). V shed 5 bases and J 3 bases; nucleotides not matched to a gene: 6. The CDR3 sequence is 14 residues long. As DNA, the CDR3 is TGTGCCAGTAGTTACCAGACAGGGGACTACGAGCAGTACTTC. Protein: CASSYQTGDYEQYF.

The chain has TRBV19 and TRBJ1-6, with a possible D match to TRBD1 (5 bases). The CDR3 has 14 residues. Germline V lookup: CDR1 LNHDA, CDR2 SQIVND (reference sequence). V was pared by 3 bases and J by 5 bases, with 8 bases between. CDR3 in DNA: TGTGCCAGTAGTATCCGACAGCATAATTCACCCCTCCACTTT. Translation gives CASSIRQHNSPLHF.

The chain has TRBV2 and TRBJ2-7; 7 nucleotides line up with TRBD1. There are 14 residues in the CDR3. The V gene's germline CDR1 is SNHLY and CDR2 FYNNEI. V lost 6 bases, J lost 0 bases, and 5 bases stayed unmatched. The CDR3 protein is CASRGTVHSYEQYF. The CDR3 coding sequence is TGTGCCAGCAGGGGGACAGTGCACTCCTACGAGCAGTACTTC.

The chain recombines TRBV5-1 with TRBJ1-5; 10 bases are shared with TRBD1. V gave up 5 bases and J gave up 5 bases; unmatched junction bases: 4. Germline values: CDR1 SGHRS, CDR2 YFSETQ. This CDR3 is 14 amino acids long. The CDR3 DNA is TGCGCCAGCAGTAGGGACAGGGGCGATCAGCCCCAGCATTTT. Protein product: CASSRDRGDQPQHF.

This sequence joins TRBV19 and TRBJ2-1; 16 bases map to TRBD2. CDR3 size: 18 residues. Germline V gives CDR1 LNHDA, CDR2 SQIVND (reference sequence). Germline trimming cut 5 bases from V and 4 bases from J; bases unmatched to any gene: 8. CDR3 DNA: TGTGCCAGTAGTTCGGGGACTAGCGGGGGGGAAGAATACAATGAGCAGTTCTTC. Translation gives CASSSGTSGGEEYNEQFF.

The chain has TRBV30 and TRBJ2-7, with D possibly TRBD1 on 5 matching bases. This CDR3 region has 12 residues. Germline CDR1 reads GTSNPN; CDR2 reads SVGIG (reference sequence). V gave up 3 bases and J gave up 3 bases, with 9 bases separating them. The CDR3 DNA follows: TGTGCCTGGAGGGGAAGGGGCTACGAGCAGTACTTC. As protein: CAWRGRGYEQYF.

The chain uses TRBV24-1 and TRBJ2-5; 8 bases agree with TRBD2. The ends lost 4 bases at V and 0 bases at J; junction bases unmatched: 3. The germline CDR1 and CDR2 sequences are KGHDR and SFDVKD. This CDR3 region has 15 residues. The CDR3 reads CATSDQRGYQETQYF. In nucleotides, the CDR3 is TGTGCCACCAGTGACCAGCGGGGGTACCAAGAGACCCAGTACTTC.

This chain links TRBV25-1 with TRBJ1-5; maybe TRBD1 (6 bases). Trimming left V 11 bases short and J 1 base short, with 15 bases between. The CDR3 runs to 14 residues. Germline CDR1 MGHDK, CDR2 SYGVNS. CDR3 DNA: TGTGCCGTCACCAGGGGCACGAGCAATCAGCCCCAGCATTTT. Its translation: CAVTRGTSNQPQHF.

The chain is built from TRBV4-2 and TRBJ1-2; perhaps TRBD1 as D (6 bases). The CDR3 consists of 14 residues. V was pared by 1 base and J by 8 bases, with 14 bases between. Germline V gives CDR1 LGHNA, CDR2 YNFKEQ. The CDR3 protein is CASSQVNREEGYTF. The CDR3 DNA follows: TGTGCCAGCAGCCAAGTGAACAGGGAAGAAGGCTACACCTTC.

CDR3: CASSRQGNRELGYTF. CDR3 DNA sequence: TGTGCCAGTAGTAGACAAGGAAATAGAGAACTTGGCTACACCTTC. This chain connects TRBV19 to TRBJ1-2; D is unresolved. Trimming cost V 4 bases and J 7 bases, with 19 bases left between them. Per the germline V gene, CDR1 is LNHDA and CDR2 is SQIVND (reference sequence). This CDR3 contains 15 residues.

The chain couples TRBV11-2 to TRBJ2-2; D might be TRBD2 (5 bases). V lost 8 bases and J lost 0, with 16 bases in between. CDR1 SGHAT and CDR2 FQNNGV come from the germline V gene. CDR3 length: 16 residues. CDR3 residues: CASGRGSNANTGELFF. The CDR3 region has the DNA TGTGCCAGCGGACGGGGTTCGAACGCGAACACCGGGGAGCTGTTTTTT.

The V gene is TRBV6-6, the J gene TRBJ1-6; D is perhaps TRBD1 (6 bases). CDR1 and CDR2 (germline): MNHNY, SVGAGI (reference sequence). V was clipped by 6 bases and J by 9 bases, with 9 bases between them. CDR3 length equals 12 residues. The CDR3 DNA reads as TGTGCCAGCAGCAGGGGTGGTTCACCCCTCCACTTT. Its protein is CASSRGGSPLHF.

This clone is a singleton in its sample. The chain is built from TRBV5-1 and TRBJ1-2, with 9 positions matching TRBD1. CDR1 and CDR2 from the germline V gene are SGHRS and YFSETQ. The V segment lost 3 bases and the J segment 3 bases; nucleotides outside the gene matches: 9. The CDR3 is 16 residues long. CDR3 sequence: CASSWDREGVDYGYTF. The DNA for the CDR3 is TGCGCCAGCAGCTGGGACAGGGAGGGCGTTGACTATGGCTACACCTTC.

The V and J genes are TRBV4-1 and TRBJ1-5; D is possibly TRBD1 (5 bases). V lost 0 bases and J 4 bases, leaving 10 bases between the germline ends. The CDR3 is 15 residues long. Germline loops: CDR1 MGHRA, CDR2 YSYEKL. The CDR3 DNA reads TGCGCCAGCAGCCAAGATCCGGGGGGAAATCAGCCCCAGCATTTT. Translation: CASSQDPGGNQPQHF.

The chain carries TRBV4-3 and TRBJ2-7, with a possible D match to TRBD2 (5 bases). Germline-derived CDR1 and CDR2 are LGHNA and YSLEER. This CDR3 has 14 amino acids. Trimming cost V 0 bases and J 6 bases, with 12 bases left between them. The CDR3: CASSQDGGGSEQYF. The CDR3 DNA sequence: TGCGCCAGCAGCCAAGATGGAGGCGGGTCCGAGCAGTACTTC.

CDR3 sequence: CASSQGTGLYGYTF. The CDR3 DNA follows: TGTGCCAGCAGCCAAGGTACCGGTCTATATGGCTACACCTTC. The chain is built from TRBV3-1 (or the pseudogene TRBV3-2) and TRBJ1-2, with D hard to call. Trimming cost V 1 base and J 5 bases, with 11 bases left between them. Germline values: CDR1 LGHDT, CDR2 YNNKEL (reference sequence). The CDR3 contains 14 residues.

This rearrangement joins TRBV15 to TRBJ1-5, with TRBD1 identical over 7 bases. Germline V CDR1 and CDR2: LNHNV, YYDKDF (reference sequence). With V trimmed by 5 bases and J by 0 bases, 16 bases remained unmatched. CDR3 size: 19 residues. This chain's CDR3 is CATSGRQGRTLYSNQPQHF. The CDR3 nucleotides read TGTGCCACCAGCGGAAGACAGGGAAGAACCTTATATAGCAATCAGCCCCAGCATTTT.

The rearrangement joins TRBV6-2 or TRBV6-3 to TRBJ1-5; 9 positions agree with TRBD1. Germline V gene sequence: CDR1 MNHEY, CDR2 SVGEGT. Losses at the gene ends were 2 bases for V and 2 bases for J; bases not matched to a gene: 13. The CDR3 extends over 19 amino acids. In nucleotides, the CDR3 is TGTGCCAGCAGTTACCTCATACAGGGGGCGAAGGAGGGCAATCAGCCCCAGCATTTT. It is translated as CASSYLIQGAKEGNQPQHF.

The CDR3 reads CASSSGQITDTQYF. The CDR3 coding sequence is TGCGCCAGCAGTTCGGGTCAGATAACAGATACGCAGTATTTT. V is TRBV10-1 and J is TRBJ2-3; D not resolved. The germline V gene has CDR1 WNHNN and CDR2 SYGVQD (reference sequence). Trimming took off 5 bases at V and 3 bases at J, with 12 bases between the two ends. The CDR3 runs to 14 residues.

The table lists this clone with a count of one. The rearrangement uses TRBV6-5 and TRBJ2-3; 10 nucleotides align to TRBD1. Looked up from germline, CDR1 is MNHEY and CDR2 is SVGAGI. The V gene end was trimmed by 4 bases and the J gene end by 5 bases; junction bases not matched to a gene: 6. There are 15 residues in the CDR3. The CDR3 DNA sequence: TGTGCCAGCAGTTCCATGGGACAGGGGCAAGATACGCAGTATTTT. This codes for CASSSMGQGQDTQYF.

The chain combines TRBV7-2 with TRBJ1-5; weak D call: TRBD1 (5 bases). Trimming took off 2 bases at V and 6 bases at J, with 14 bases between the two ends. The length of the CDR3 is 15 residues. CDR1 is SGHTA and CDR2 is FQGNSA in the germline V gene. The CDR3 loop reads CASSLKLGVLQPQHF. CDR3 in DNA: TGTGCCAGCAGCTTAAAGTTAGGGGTTCTTCAGCCCCAGCATTTT.

The gene calls are TRBV19 and TRBJ1-1; perhaps TRBD1 as D (6 bases). V was trimmed by 9 bases and J by 1 base, leaving 21 bases between them. The V gene's germline CDR1 is LNHDA and CDR2 SQIVND (reference sequence). CDR3 length equals 16 residues. CDR3 in DNA: TGTGCCAGCCCTCCGGGGGCCGGGAGGGGGAACACTGAAGCTTTCTTT. This codes for CASPPGAGRGNTEAFF.

The rearrangement uses TRBV27 and TRBJ1-6; D ambiguous. Germline V gene data show CDR1 as MNHEY and CDR2 as SMNVEV (reference sequence). The CDR3 is made up of 17 amino acids. V lost 2 bases, J lost 0 bases, and 11 bases lay in between. Here the CDR3 reads CASSLHIGDSYNSPLHF. For the CDR3, the DNA is TGTGCCAGCAGTTTACATATCGGTGACTCCTATAATTCACCCCTCCACTTT.

The chain has TRBV6-6 and TRBJ2-7, with TRBD1 as a possible D gene (6 bases). CDR1 is MNHNY and CDR2 is SVGAGI in the germline V gene (reference sequence). Trimming removed 0 bases at V and 3 bases at J, with 12 bases between. The CDR3 runs 15 residues. CDR3 protein: CASSYSYRVGYEQYF. CDR3 coding DNA: TGTGCCAGCAGTTACTCGTACAGGGTCGGCTACGAGCAGTACTTC.